The clone carrying this T cell receptor (beta chain) has ten or more counts. Its antigen is undetermined. This specimen belongs to a study of early T cells in non-severe SARS-CoV-2 infection. J was trimmed by 7 bases and V by 2 bases; bases with no gene match: 6. The CDR3 length is 15 residues. Germline assignment: CDR1 ENHRY and CDR2 SYGVKD. Regarding the study as a whole: Sequences matched to VDJdb favored anti-spike CD8 responses, while private and CD4 specificities were missed.

In the library, individual cDNA molecules carried attached unique molecular identifiers. TCRdb redid the calling of the 5' RACE reads with MiXCR, one entry per CDR3 protein. Counted here are roughly 66,000 distinct CDR3 sequences, roughly 9.1% occurring once; the ten biggest clones make up 3.2%. This receptor was identified in an adult who was a healthcare worker with PCR-confirmed SARS-CoV-2 infection or an uninfected control (not recorded which). The chain recombines TRBV10-3 with TRBJ2-1, with 9 bases fitting TRBD2. Sequencing was carried out using whole blood. CDR3 nucleotide sequence: TGTGCCATCAGTGAGAAGGCTAGCGGGGCGAATGAGCAGTTCTTC. The encoded protein is CAISEKASGANEQFF.